The TCR beta chain under discussion was sequenced for a study of blood T cell repertoires in COVID-19. Study overall: Sources were T cells, B-cell-depleted T cells, or PBMCs; the material itself was cDNA or gDNA.

The table came from immunoSEQ multiplex PCR; TCRdb's copy has only in-frame clones and leaves some out. The sample lists some 31,000 clones; 85% were seen once. The CDR3 spans 16 residues. V shed 3 bases and J 4 bases; nucleotides not matched to a gene: 7. From germline, CDR1 is LNHDA and CDR2 SQIVND (reference sequence). The origin of this receptor is a human donor with acute or convalescent COVID-19. The donor label of this sample is uncertain. V and J are TRBV19 and TRBJ2-1, with 9 bases identical to TRBD1. Material: peripheral blood. The CDR3 region has the DNA TGTGCCAGTAGTATCAGTCGGGACAGGGCGTACAATGAGCAGTTCTTC. Protein product: CASSISRDRAYNEQFF.